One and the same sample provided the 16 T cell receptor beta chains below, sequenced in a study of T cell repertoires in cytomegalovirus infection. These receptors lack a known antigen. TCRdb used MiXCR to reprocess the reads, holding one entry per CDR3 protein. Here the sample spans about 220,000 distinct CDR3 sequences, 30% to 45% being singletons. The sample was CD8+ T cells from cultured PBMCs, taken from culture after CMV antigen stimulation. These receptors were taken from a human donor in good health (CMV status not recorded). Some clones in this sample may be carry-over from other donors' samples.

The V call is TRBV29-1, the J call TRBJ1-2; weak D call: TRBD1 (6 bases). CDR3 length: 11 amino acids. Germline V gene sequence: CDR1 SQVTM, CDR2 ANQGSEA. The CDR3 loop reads CSMIQGGGYTF. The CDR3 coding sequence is TGCAGTATGATACAGGGAGGTGGCTACACCTTC.

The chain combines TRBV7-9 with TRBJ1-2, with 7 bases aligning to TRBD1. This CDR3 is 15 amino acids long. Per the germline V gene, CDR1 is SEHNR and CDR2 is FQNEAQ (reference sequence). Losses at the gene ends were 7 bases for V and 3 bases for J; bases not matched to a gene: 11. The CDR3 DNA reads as TGTGCCAGCACCTCCGGGGACAGCTCTTACTATGGCTACACCTTC. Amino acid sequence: CASTSGDSSYYGYTF.

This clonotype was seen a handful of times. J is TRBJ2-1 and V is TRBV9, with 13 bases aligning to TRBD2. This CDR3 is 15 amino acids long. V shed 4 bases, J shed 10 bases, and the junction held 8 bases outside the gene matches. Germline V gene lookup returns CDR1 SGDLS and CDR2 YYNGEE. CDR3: CASSFTSGGAVEQFF. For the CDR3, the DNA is TGTGCCAGCAGCTTCACTAGCGGGGGGGCGGTAGAGCAGTTCTTC.

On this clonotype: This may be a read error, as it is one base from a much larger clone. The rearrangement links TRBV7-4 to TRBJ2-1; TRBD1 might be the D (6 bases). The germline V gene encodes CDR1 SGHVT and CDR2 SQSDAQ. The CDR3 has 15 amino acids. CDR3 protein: CASSLRTETYNVQFF. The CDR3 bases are TGTGCCAGCAGCTTACGGACAGAGACCTACAATGTGCAGTTCTTC. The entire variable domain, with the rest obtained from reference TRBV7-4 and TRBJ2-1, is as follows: GAGVSQSPRYKVAKRGRDVALRCDSISGHVTLYWYRQTLGQGSEVLTYSQSDAQRDKSGRPSGRFSAERPERSVSTLKIQRTEQGDSAVYLCASSLRTETYNVQFFGPGTRLTVL.

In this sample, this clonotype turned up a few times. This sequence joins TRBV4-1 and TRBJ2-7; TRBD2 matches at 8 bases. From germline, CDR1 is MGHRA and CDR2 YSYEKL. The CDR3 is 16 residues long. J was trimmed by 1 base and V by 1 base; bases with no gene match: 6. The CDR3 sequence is CASSQVPGLGSYEQYF. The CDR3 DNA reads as TGCGCCAGCAGCCAAGTTCCGGGACTAGGGTCCTACGAGCAGTACTTC.

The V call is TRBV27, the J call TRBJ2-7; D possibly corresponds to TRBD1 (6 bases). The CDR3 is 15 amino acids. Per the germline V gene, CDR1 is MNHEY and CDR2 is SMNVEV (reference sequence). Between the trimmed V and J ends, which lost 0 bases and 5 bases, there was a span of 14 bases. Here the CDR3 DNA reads TGTGCCAGCAGTTTATCGGCAGGGGTTAACGACGAGCAGTACTTC. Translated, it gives CASSLSAGVNDEQYF.

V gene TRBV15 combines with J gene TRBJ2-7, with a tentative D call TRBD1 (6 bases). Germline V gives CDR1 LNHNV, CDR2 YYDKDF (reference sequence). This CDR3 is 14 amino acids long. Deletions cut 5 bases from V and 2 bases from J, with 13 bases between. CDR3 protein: CATSVRDNTYEQYF. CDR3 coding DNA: TGTGCCACCAGCGTACGGGACAACACCTACGAGCAGTACTTC.

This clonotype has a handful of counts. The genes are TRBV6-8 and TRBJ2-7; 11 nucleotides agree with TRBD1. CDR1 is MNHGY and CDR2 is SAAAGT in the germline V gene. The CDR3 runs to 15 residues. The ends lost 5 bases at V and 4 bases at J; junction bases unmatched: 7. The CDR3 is CASSLRDRGGYEQYF. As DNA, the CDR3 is TGTGCCAGCAGTCTACGGGACAGGGGGGGATACGAGCAGTACTTC.

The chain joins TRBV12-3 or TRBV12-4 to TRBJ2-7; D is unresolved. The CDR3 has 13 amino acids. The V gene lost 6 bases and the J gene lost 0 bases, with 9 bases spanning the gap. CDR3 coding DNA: TGTGCCAGCAGCGTTACAGCCTCCTACGAGCAGTACTTC. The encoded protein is CASSVTASYEQYF.

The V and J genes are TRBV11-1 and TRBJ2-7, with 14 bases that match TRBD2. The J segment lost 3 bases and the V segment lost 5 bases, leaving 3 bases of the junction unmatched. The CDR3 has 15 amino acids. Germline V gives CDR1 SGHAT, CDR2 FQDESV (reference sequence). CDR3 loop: CASSDGTSGSYEQYF. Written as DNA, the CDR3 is TGTGCCAGCAGCGACGGGACTAGCGGGAGCTACGAGCAGTACTTC.

The CDR3 DNA follows: TGTGCCAGCAGCTTAGCTGGGGACAGGTACCAAGAGACCCAGTACTTC. Its translation: CASSLAGDRYQETQYF. The chain employs TRBV7-2 and TRBJ2-5, with 8 bases matching TRBD1. The junction had 3 bases not matched to a gene; V was cut back by 0 bases and J by 0 bases. CDR1 and CDR2 from the germline V gene are SGHTA and FQGNSA. This CDR3 has 16 residues.

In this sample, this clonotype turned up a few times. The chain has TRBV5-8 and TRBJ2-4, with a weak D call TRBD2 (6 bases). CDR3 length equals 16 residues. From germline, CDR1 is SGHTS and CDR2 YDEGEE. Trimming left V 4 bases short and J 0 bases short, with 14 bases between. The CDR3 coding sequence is TGTGCCAGCAGCCGCAACCGGGGGTTAGCCAAAAACATTCAGTACTTC. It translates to CASSRNRGLAKNIQYF.

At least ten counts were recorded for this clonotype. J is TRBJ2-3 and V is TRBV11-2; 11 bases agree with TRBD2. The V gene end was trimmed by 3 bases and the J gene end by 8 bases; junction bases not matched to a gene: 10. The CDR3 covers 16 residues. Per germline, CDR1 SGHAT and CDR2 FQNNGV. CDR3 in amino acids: CASSLGLAATGGTQYF. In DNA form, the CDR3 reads TGTGCCAGCAGCTTGGGACTAGCGGCAACTGGGGGTACGCAGTATTTT.

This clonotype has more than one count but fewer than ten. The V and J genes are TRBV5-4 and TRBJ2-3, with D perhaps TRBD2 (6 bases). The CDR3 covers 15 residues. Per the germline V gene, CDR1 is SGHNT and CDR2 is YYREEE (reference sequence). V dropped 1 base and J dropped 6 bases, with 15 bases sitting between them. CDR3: CASSLKTSGTDTQYF. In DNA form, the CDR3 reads TGTGCCAGCAGCTTGAAGACTAGTGGGACGGATACGCAGTATTTT.

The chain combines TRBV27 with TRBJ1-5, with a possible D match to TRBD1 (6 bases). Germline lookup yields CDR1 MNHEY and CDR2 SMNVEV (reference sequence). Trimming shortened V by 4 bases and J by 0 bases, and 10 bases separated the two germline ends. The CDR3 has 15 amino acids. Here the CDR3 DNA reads TGTGCCAGCAGTTCTACAGGGTATAGCAATCAGCCCCAGCATTTT. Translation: CASSSTGYSNQPQHF.

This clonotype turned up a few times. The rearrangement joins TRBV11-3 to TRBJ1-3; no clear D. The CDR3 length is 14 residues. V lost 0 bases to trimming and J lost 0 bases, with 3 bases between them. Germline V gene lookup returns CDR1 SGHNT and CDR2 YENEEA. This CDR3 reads CASSLESSGNTIYF. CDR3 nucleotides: TGTGCCAGCAGCTTAGAGTCCTCTGGAAACACCATATATTTT. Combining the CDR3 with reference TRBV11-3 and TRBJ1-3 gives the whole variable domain EAGVVQSPRYKIIEKKQPVAFWCNPISGHNTLYWYLQNLGQGPELLIRYENEEAVDDSQLPKDRFSAERLKGVDSTLKIQPAELGDSAVYLCASSLESSGNTIYFGEGSWLTVV.